The source of this T cell receptor beta chain is a study of early stage breast cancer tumors. Overall study context: Most invasive tumors, about 80% of the 16, were ER+/PR+/HER2-.

Blood replicates held 0.5 ug DNA, tumor or normal breast approximately 1.5 ug, two each. The repertoire was sequenced with immunoSEQ multiplex PCR; TCRdb's copy has only in-frame clones and lacks some. The repertoire holds about 30,000 clones, with roughly two thirds as singletons. Trimming cost V 4 bases and J 3 bases; bases outside gene matches: 3. Per germline, CDR1 GTSNPN and CDR2 SVGIG (reference sequence). CDR3 length: 13 amino acids. A word on this clone: Antigen specificity is unknown.

Overall study results and limits: Tumors had approximately 2.5-fold higher T cell density than normal breast.

The sequence was obtained from a person aged 50-59 years with breast cancer. The chain combines TRBV30 with TRBJ2-7; 10 nucleotides match TRBD2. Sample: blood. Here the CDR3 reads CAWKEREGYEQYF. The CDR3 nucleotides are TGTGCCTGGAAGGAGCGGGAGGGCTACGAGCAGTACTTC.